The T cell receptor beta chain described here comes from a study of T cells in Graves' hyperthyroidism and ophthalmopathy. General study points: Most expanded thyroid clonotypes above 0.001 recurred in blood.

Ten or more counts support this clonotype. Its antigen remains unknown. RNA transcripts gave rise to amplified TCR beta CDR3 regions. When the TCR CDR3 underwent first-round RT-PCR, the HTBI primer set was used. Each CDR3 protein gets one entry after TCRdb re-called the multiplex PCR reads with MiXCR. The data hold 370,000 or so distinct CDR3 sequences, with approximately 15% observed a single time. Germline V gene lookup returns CDR1 DFQATT and CDR2 SNEGSKA (reference sequence). V lost 1 base to trimming and J lost 2 bases, with 9 bases between them. The CDR3 consists of 14 residues. This TCR was sampled from a man aged 25 to 45 with Graves' hyperthyroidism that later progressed to Graves' ophthalmopathy. J is TRBJ1-5 and V is TRBV20-1, with a tentative D call TRBD1 (5 bases). Sequencing used blood. The CDR3 is CSARVGVRNQPQHF. The CDR3, as DNA: TGCAGTGCTAGAGTAGGGGTGCGCAATCAGCCCCAGCATTTT.